What follows are 10 T cell receptor beta chains derived from one specimen sequenced in a study of cytomegalovirus exposure and HLA in healthy donors (dated by TCRdb to about 2017). Libraries were prepared through the immunoSEQ multiplex PCR assay. TCRdb mirrors the immuneACCESS table, restricted to in-frame sequences. Some clones are absent from its copies; in checked studies, under half trace to an unresolved V gene, and the reason for the others is unknown. The sample table lists approximately 190,000 clones, approximately 88% of them with a count of one. Roughly 6.5% of the sample is in the top ten clones. The sequenced sample consisted of PBMCs. Receptors were obtained from a young man in good health and CMV-seropositive.

CDR3 sequence: CASSQEGGGGSYEQYF. In nucleotides, the CDR3 is TGTGCCAGCAGCCAAGAAGGTGGGGGGGGCTCCTACGAGCAGTACTTC. The chain carries TRBV7-2 and TRBJ2-7; 7 bases are a match to TRBD2. Looked up from germline, CDR1 is SGHTA and CDR2 is FQGNSA. The CDR3 loop spans 16 amino acids. The ends lost 5 bases at V and 0 bases at J; junction bases unmatched: 10.

The chain employs TRBV14 and TRBJ2-7; 11 nucleotides match TRBD1. Germline values: CDR1 SGHDN, CDR2 FVKESK. After removal of 10 bases from V and 4 bases from J, the junction contained 9 bases not matched to a gene. The CDR3 has 14 residues. The CDR3 DNA sequence: TGTGCCACCCCAGGGGACAGGGGGACTTACGAGCAGTACTTC. Translating it yields CATPGDRGTYEQYF. The variable domain in full, completed from reference TRBV14 and TRBJ2-7, reads EAGVTQFPSHSVIEKGQTVTLRCDPISGHDNLYWYRRVMGKEIKFLLHFVKESKQDESGMPNNRFLAERTGGTYSTLKVQPAELEDSGVYFCATPGDRGTYEQYFGPGTRLTVT.

The J gene is TRBJ2-7, the V gene TRBV2, with 14 nucleotides matching TRBD2. Germline V gene lookup returns CDR1 SNHLY and CDR2 FYNNEI. The J segment lost 6 bases and the V segment lost 6 bases, leaving 7 bases of the junction unmatched. The CDR3 sequence is 15 residues long. CDR3 residues: CASSLGLAGASEQYF. CDR3 sequence (DNA): TGTGCCAGCAGCTTGGGACTAGCGGGAGCAAGCGAGCAGTACTTC.

The genes are TRBV9 and TRBJ1-1, with no clear D. CDR3 length equals 14 residues. Trimming took 4 bases from V and 1 from J, leaving 11 bases between them. CDR1 and CDR2 from the germline V gene are SGDLS and YYNGEE. DNA for the CDR3: TGTGCCAGCAGCCCAACAGCTACGAACACTGAAGCTTTCTTT. Amino acids: CASSPTATNTEAFF.

This clone was seen only once. The rearrangement links TRBV6-1 to TRBJ2-6; a weak D match, TRBD1 (7 bases). The CDR3 covers 15 residues. Trimming left V 5 bases short and J 2 bases short, with 10 bases between. The germline V gene encodes CDR1 MNHNS and CDR2 SASEGT. As DNA, the CDR3 is TGTGCCAGCAGTTCAGGGGGGACTGGGGCCAACGTCCTGACTTTC. It yields the protein CASSSGGTGANVLTF.

This chain joins TRBV9 and TRBJ2-1, with D possibly matching TRBD2 (6 bases). The length of the CDR3 is 16 residues. The germline V gene encodes CDR1 SGDLS and CDR2 YYNGEE. Trimming removed 0 bases from V and 0 bases from J, with 10 bases in between. The CDR3 loop reads CASSVEGLLSYNEQFF. The CDR3, as DNA: TGTGCCAGCAGCGTAGAGGGACTCCTCTCCTACAATGAGCAGTTCTTC.

The chain carries TRBV7-2 and TRBJ2-5, with D possibly TRBD1 on 5 matching bases. The germline CDR1 and CDR2 sequences are SGHTA and FQGNSA. V gave up 5 bases and J gave up 1 base, with 8 bases separating them. The CDR3 length is 13 residues. DNA for the CDR3: TGTGCCAGCAGCCCCAGGGTCCAAGAGACCCAGTACTTC. Translation: CASSPRVQETQYF.

Here the CDR3 DNA reads TGTGCCAGCAGCTCCGGGGGGGAGCTGTTTTTT. Translated: CASSSGGELFF. This sequence joins TRBV9 and TRBJ2-2; no clear D gene. V lost 4 bases, J lost 8 bases, and 6 bases lay in between. In germline, CDR1 is SGDLS, CDR2 YYNGEE. This CDR3 region has 11 residues.

The genes are TRBV5-1 and TRBJ2-7; no clear D gene. The germline V and J ends were trimmed by 0 bases and 4 bases, with 14 bases remaining between them. CDR3 length equals 15 residues. Per the germline V gene, CDR1 is SGHRS and CDR2 is YFSETQ. CDR3 loop: CASSLGANRPYEQYF. CDR3 in DNA: TGCGCCAGCAGCTTGGGTGCGAATCGTCCATACGAGCAGTACTTC.

This clone was counted a single time. The chain is built from TRBV28 and TRBJ2-7, with TRBD1 matching over 10 bases. Germline V gene lookup returns CDR1 MDHEN and CDR2 SYDVKM. The length of the CDR3 is 14 residues. Losses at the gene ends were 5 bases for V and 5 bases for J; bases not matched to a gene: 6. CDR3 protein: CASSNRQGANEQYF. The CDR3 DNA reads as TGTGCCAGCAGTAATCGACAGGGGGCCAACGAGCAGTACTTC.